This is a list of T cell receptor beta chains from one sample in a study of long-term antiretroviral therapy in people with HIV. This table comes from immunoSEQ multiplex PCR, and its TCRdb copy is limited to in-frame clones, with some not included. The repertoire holds 20,000 to 25,000 clones, with 87% as singletons. Sequencing used unsorted PBMCs, obtained 0.2 years before starting antiretroviral therapy. These receptor sequences come from a young man with HIV. CDR3s include the opening cysteine and the closing phenylalanine or tryptophan. D genes are given only for firm matches. Not all rows give a size; the values are once, few, many and, for expanded clones, a class.

clone_size: .
d_call: TRBD1
v_call: TRBV30
j_call: TRBJ1-6
cdr3_nt: TGTGCCTGGAGCCCGGGACAGGGGATTTTAGGTTCACCCCTCCACTTT
cdr3_aa: CAWSPGQGILGSPLHF

clone_size: .
d_call: TRBD2
v_call: TRBV6-6
j_call: TRBJ2-1
cdr3_nt: TGTGCCAGCAGTTCTTTAGCGGGAGGTCATAATGAGCAGTTCTTC
cdr3_aa: CASSSLAGGHNEQFF

clone_size: .
d_call: TRBD2
v_call: TRBV11-2
j_call: TRBJ2-5
cdr3_nt: TGTGCCAGCAGCTCCCACTTACTAGCGGGGGGCTTCCAAGAGACCCAGTACTTC
cdr3_aa: CASSSHLLAGGFQETQYF

clone_size: once
d_call: .
v_call: TRBV7-3
j_call: TRBJ2-2
cdr3_nt: TGTGCCAGCAGCTTAATTAGAGGAGGGGAGCTGTTTTTT
cdr3_aa: CASSLIRGGELFF

clone_size: .
d_call: .
v_call: TRBV14
j_call: TRBJ2-7
cdr3_nt: TGTGCCAGCAGCCAAGATAAGGGCTTCTACGAGCAGTACTTC
cdr3_aa: CASSQDKGFYEQYF

clone_size: .
d_call: TRBD1
v_call: TRBV29-1
j_call: TRBJ2-7
cdr3_nt: TGCAGCGTTGAGGAGGCTACAGGGGGCGAGCAGTACTTC
cdr3_aa: CSVEEATGGEQYF

clone_size: .
d_call: .
v_call: TRBV20-1
j_call: TRBJ1-1
cdr3_nt: TGCAGTGCCAGGAATGAAGCTTTCTTT
cdr3_aa: CSARNEAFF

clone_size: .
d_call: .
v_call: TRBV6-6
j_call: TRBJ1-2
cdr3_nt: TGTGCCAGCAGTACCACCGGGACGGCAGGGGAGGATTGCTTC
cdr3_aa: CASSTTGTAGEDCF

clone_size: .
d_call: .
v_call: TRBV6-5
j_call: TRBJ2-7
cdr3_nt: TGTGCCAGCAGTCTGGTGACGGCACCTTACGAGCAGTACTTC
cdr3_aa: CASSLVTAPYEQYF

clone_size: .
d_call: .
v_call: TRBV7-9
j_call: TRBJ1-1
cdr3_nt: TGTGCCAGCAGCCTCGGGGAGGACACTGAAGCTTTCTTT
cdr3_aa: CASSLGEDTEAFF

clone_size: .
d_call: .
v_call: TRBV5-1
j_call: TRBJ2-1
cdr3_nt: TGCGCCAGCAGCTTGGGACCAGCGGGCGACAATGAGCAGTTCTTC
cdr3_aa: CASSLGPAGDNEQFF

clone_size: .
d_call: .
v_call: TRBV5-1
j_call: TRBJ1-2
cdr3_nt: TGCGCCAGCAGCCTCCCCAGGGCCGGTAACTATGGCTACACCTTC
cdr3_aa: CASSLPRAGNYGYTF

clone_size: few
d_call: .
v_call: TRBV19
j_call: TRBJ1-1
cdr3_nt: TGTGCCAGTAGTATAGATGAAGGGGCGCTTCGGGGCACTGAAGCTTTCTTT
cdr3_aa: CASSIDEGALRGTEAFF

clone_size: .
d_call: TRBD2
v_call: TRBV9
j_call: TRBJ2-2
cdr3_nt: TGTGCCAGCAGCGTAGCGGCCTGGTGGGCTAGCGGGAGGGATGCGAACACCGGGGAGCTGTTTTTT
cdr3_aa: CASSVAAWWASGRDANTGELFF